A selection of T cell receptor beta chains follows, all from one sample in a study of blood T cells in healthy people across ages. TCRdb passed the 5' RACE reads through MiXCR, listing each CDR3 protein once. The repertoire holds around 1,800,000 distinct CDR3 sequences, about 39% seen once, with about 21% in the top ten. What was sequenced was blood. The receptors were gathered from a human donor in good health. CDR3s include the opening cysteine and the closing phenylalanine or tryptophan. A D gene is named only where the DNA matches it firmly.

v_call	d_call	j_call	cdr3_aa
TRBV5-1	NA	TRBJ2-5	CASSLQDQKTQYF
TRBV6-5	NA	TRBJ1-5	CASRAYGSNQPQHF
TRBV5-1	NA	TRBJ1-2	CASSLRRGYYGYTF
TRBV20-1	TRBD2	TRBJ2-3	CSASTTGTSGGLWGDTRYF
TRBV28	TRBD1	TRBJ2-7	CASSSAGTGVTISYEQYF
TRBV14	TRBD2	TRBJ2-5	CASSLLGAGDQETQYF
TRBV15	NA	TRBJ1-4	CATSREDGGFNEKLFF
TRBV7-2	NA	TRBJ1-6	CASSLETGDNSPLHF
TRBV7-9	NA	TRBJ1-2	CAFLPPPEHLYGYTF
TRBV9	TRBD1	TRBJ2-3	CASSALTRQGWLYF
TRBV15	TRBD1	TRBJ1-2	CATSKEKGQGLWANYGYTF
TRBV6-6	TRBD1	TRBJ1-2	CASTTGTSALSYGYTF
TRBV29-1	NA	TRBJ2-1	CSVEDWGDVGLF
TRBV28	NA	NA	CASSFLRYEQYF
TRBV11-2	NA	TRBJ1-4	CASSLVRGEEKLFF
TRBV9	NA	TRBJ2-1	CASSAGTARWGEQFF
TRBV29-1	NA	TRBJ1-2	CSVEDTRRNGYTF
TRBV6-1	NA	TRBJ1-2	CASSDILLIIGQLGYTF
TRBV3-1	NA	TRBJ2-7	CASSQGGRGHPYEQYF
TRBV7-9	NA	TRBJ2-2	CASSLGQEDTGELFF
TRBV7-2	NA	NA	CASSVARLEETQYF
TRBV12-3/TRBV12-4	TRBD1	TRBJ1-4	CASSFGVTGGIEKLFF
TRBV20-1	NA	TRBJ1-2	CSARERDLVANYGYTF
TRBV20-1	NA	TRBJ2-2	CSVLLRGELFF
TRBV29-1	NA	TRBJ2-3	CSTRDNTDTQYF
TRBV29-1	TRBD1	TRBJ2-7	CSVEVGTDPYEQYF
TRBV7-9	TRBD1	TRBJ2-7	CASSLELTGGSDYEQYF
TRBV20-1	NA	NA	CSATLSVQGTQYF
TRBV6-2/TRBV6-3	TRBD1	TRBJ1-6	CATSDRGRNSPLHF
TRBV4-1	NA	TRBJ2-1	CASSQREMGSYNEQFF
TRBV14	TRBD2	NA	CASSRAGGYYEQYF
TRBV15	TRBD2	TRBJ2-1	CATSPATSRILYEQFF
TRBV4-3	NA	TRBJ1-1	CASSQDPVEYTEAFF
TRBV3-1	NA	TRBJ1-2	CASSPGWVGYTF